This T cell receptor beta chain was documented in a study of CD8 T cells in Susac syndrome. This clonotype was recorded a few times. Its specificity is unknown. Random hexamers served to reverse transcribe about 0.45 to 1 ug RNA. Across 54 Vbeta and 13 Jbeta, TCR beta CDR3 was amplified with immunoSEQ multiplex PCR. One entry per CDR3 protein, called by TCRdb with MiXCR from the immunoSEQ multiplex PCR reads. Counted here are 250,000 to 300,000 distinct CDR3 sequences, 85% occurring once; the ten biggest clones make up approximately 0.11%. From blood CD8+ and CD4+ T cells, TCR beta sequences were generated. TEMRA cells were FACS-enriched and CD8+ and CD4+ T cells negatively isolated. Study observations and caveats: In its TCR sequencing and HLA analysis, the study acknowledged that the number of individuals was relatively small.

The germline V and J ends were trimmed by 1 base and 1 base, with 10 bases remaining between them. Germline CDR1 GTSNPN, CDR2 SVGIG (reference sequence). The CDR3 is made up of 14 amino acids. The gene calls are TRBV30 and TRBJ1-1; weak D call: TRBD1 (5 bases). This TCR derives from a human donor with multiple sclerosis. The sequenced sample consisted of CD8+ T cells from PBMCs. The CDR3 DNA sequence: TGTGCCTGGAGTGGAGTCAGGGAGAACACTGAAGCTTTCTTT. Translation: CAWSGVRENTEAFF.